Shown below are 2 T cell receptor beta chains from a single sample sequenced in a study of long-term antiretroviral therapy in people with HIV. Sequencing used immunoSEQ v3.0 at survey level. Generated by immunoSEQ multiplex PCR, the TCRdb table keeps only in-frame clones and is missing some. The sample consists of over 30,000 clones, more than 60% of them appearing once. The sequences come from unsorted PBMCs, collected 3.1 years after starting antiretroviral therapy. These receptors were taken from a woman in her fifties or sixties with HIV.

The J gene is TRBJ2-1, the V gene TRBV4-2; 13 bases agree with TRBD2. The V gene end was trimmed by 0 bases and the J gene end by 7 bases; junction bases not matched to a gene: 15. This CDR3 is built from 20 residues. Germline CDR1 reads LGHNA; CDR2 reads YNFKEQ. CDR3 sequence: CASSQDPISVLAGGSNEQFF. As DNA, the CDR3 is TGTGCCAGCAGCCAAGATCCCATTTCTGTACTAGCGGGGGGGAGTAATGAGCAGTTCTTC.

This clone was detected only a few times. CDR3 in DNA: TGTGCCAGCAGTTTGGTAGGGACTATGAACACTGAAGCTTTCTTT. Amino acid sequence: CASSLVGTMNTEAFF. The V and J genes are TRBV28 and TRBJ1-1; perhaps TRBD1 as D (5 bases). The CDR3 runs to 15 residues. Trimming took off 3 bases at V and 0 bases at J, with 11 bases between the two ends. Germline assignment: CDR1 MDHEN and CDR2 SYDVKM.